These 30 T cell receptor beta chains were sequenced from one sample in a study of cytomegalovirus exposure and HLA in healthy donors. PCR employed 60 Vbeta and 13 Jbeta primers. The repertoire was sequenced with immunoSEQ multiplex PCR; TCRdb's copy has only in-frame clones and lacks some. The data show 150,000 to 200,000 clones, 75% to 85% seen once. The sample comprised PBMCs. These receptor sequences come from a woman between 45 and 60 years old in good health and CMV-seronegative.

V is TRBV7-9 and J is TRBJ1-2; 7 bases are shared with TRBD1. Losses at the gene ends were 3 bases for V and 4 bases for J; bases not matched to a gene: 17. This CDR3 region has 18 residues. CDR1 is SEHNR and CDR2 is FQNEAQ in the germline V gene (reference sequence). The CDR3 spells CASSFSPKQGFNVYGYTF. In nucleotides, the CDR3 is TGTGCCAGCAGCTTTTCTCCTAAACAGGGGTTTAACGTCTATGGCTACACCTTC.

This sequence joins TRBV5-5 and TRBJ1-4; D is perhaps TRBD1 (5 bases). This CDR3 has 18 residues. V was cut by 4 bases and J by 0 bases, with 19 bases left in between. Germline V gene sequence: CDR1 SGHKS, CDR2 YYEKEE (reference sequence). The DNA for the CDR3 is TGTGCCAGCAGCGCAGGACGGGGACTACTGGCAACTAATGAAAAACTGTTTTTT. Translation: CASSAGRGLLATNEKLFF. Supplemented by reference TRBV5-5 and TRBJ1-4, the full variable domain reads DAGVTQSPTHLIKTRGQQVTLRCSPISGHKSVSWYQQVLGQGPQFIFQYYEKEERGRGNFPDRFSARQFPNYSSELNVNALLLGDSALYLCASSAGRGLLATNEKLFFGSGTQLSVL.

The chain carries TRBV6-6 and TRBJ2-5, with TRBD1 matching 8 bases. The J call may be faulty, since TRBJ2-7 better matches the DNA end. This CDR3 contains 15 residues. Per germline, CDR1 MNHNY and CDR2 SVGAGI (reference sequence). This CDR3 is CASRPTHRGTYEQYF. The CDR3 bases are TGTGCCAGCAGACCTACTCACAGGGGGACCTACGAGCAGTACTTC.

The gene calls are TRBV25-1 and TRBJ2-2, with TRBD2 matching 11 bases. V lost 4 bases, J lost 7 bases, and 5 bases stayed unmatched. CDR3 length: 15 amino acids. Germline V CDR1 and CDR2: MGHDK, SYGVNS. The CDR3 nucleotides are TGTGCCAGCAGTGCCTTAGCGGGAGGGGTCGGGGAGCTGTTTTTT. This translates into CASSALAGGVGELFF.

The V call is TRBV7-3, the J call TRBJ1-1; D is possibly TRBD1 (6 bases). Trimming took off 6 bases at V and 4 bases at J, with 12 bases between the two ends. The CDR3 covers 13 residues. Germline V CDR1 and CDR2: SGHTA, FQGTGA. CDR3: CASSPTGVTEAFF. The CDR3 nucleotides are TGTGCCAGCAGTCCGACAGGAGTCACTGAAGCTTTCTTT.

The sample holds one count of this clone. The rearrangement links TRBV9 to TRBJ2-2; tentative D call: TRBD1 (5 bases). Germline V CDR1 and CDR2: SGDLS, YYNGEE. Trimming took off 1 base at V and 6 bases at J, with 7 bases between the two ends. The CDR3 has 13 residues. The chain's CDR3 is CASSVQGSGELFF. CDR3 bases: TGTGCCAGCAGCGTACAGGGTTCCGGGGAGCTGTTTTTT.

The CDR3: CASSVGGERQPQHF. Here the CDR3 DNA reads TGTGCCAGCAGCGTAGGGGGGGAGCGTCAGCCCCAGCATTTT. The rearrangement uses TRBV9 and TRBJ1-5, with D tentatively TRBD1 (5 bases). V was clipped by 0 bases and J by 6 bases, with 10 bases between them. There are 14 residues in the CDR3. CDR1 and CDR2 from the germline V gene are SGDLS and YYNGEE.

This clone was detected a few times. The chain joins TRBV5-5 to TRBJ1-1; D may be TRBD1 (6 bases). The CDR3 length is 12 residues. V lost 0 bases and J 8 bases, leaving 8 bases between the germline ends. The germline V gene encodes CDR1 SGHKS and CDR2 YYEKEE (reference sequence). CDR3 amino acids: CASSLGTGEAFF. The CDR3 DNA reads TGTGCCAGCAGCTTGGGAACAGGGGAAGCTTTCTTT. Filled out from reference TRBV5-5 and TRBJ1-1, the complete variable domain reads DAGVTQSPTHLIKTRGQQVTLRCSPISGHKSVSWYQQVLGQGPQFIFQYYEKEERGRGNFPDRFSARQFPNYSSELNVNALLLGDSALYLCASSLGTGEAFFGQGTRLTVV.

The V call is TRBV11-2, the J call TRBJ2-7; D gene uncertain. The V gene's germline CDR1 is SGHAT and CDR2 FQNNGV. Trimming took off 1 base at V and 4 bases at J, with 8 bases between the two ends. The CDR3 is made up of 13 amino acids. CDR3 amino acids: CASSLGGSYEQYF. As DNA, the CDR3 is TGTGCCAGCAGCTTAGGTGGCAGTTACGAGCAGTACTTC.

This clone was seen only once. The CDR3 protein is CASSLAVGAEIGNTIYF. The CDR3, as DNA: TGTGCCAGCAGCTTAGCGGTTGGGGCGGAAATTGGAAACACCATATATTTT. V and J are TRBV7-9 and TRBJ1-3; possibly TRBD1 for D (5 bases). Germline CDR1 is SEHNR and CDR2 is FQNEAQ (reference sequence). The CDR3 loop spans 17 amino acids. V was trimmed by 0 bases and J by 3 bases, leaving 15 bases between them.

The chain couples TRBV19 to TRBJ2-2; D might be TRBD2 (6 bases). V was clipped by 4 bases and J by 1 base, with 10 bases between them. Germline lookup yields CDR1 LNHDA and CDR2 SQIVND (reference sequence). There are 15 residues in the CDR3. The CDR3 is CASSNSGLNTGELFF. The CDR3 DNA sequence: TGTGCCAGTAGTAATAGCGGCCTGAACACCGGGGAGCTGTTTTTT.

The V call is TRBV5-4, the J call TRBJ2-5; 8 positions match TRBD2. The CDR3 has 17 amino acids. V shed 0 bases and J 4 bases; nucleotides not matched to a gene: 11. Per the germline V gene, CDR1 is SGHNT and CDR2 is YYREEE (reference sequence). CDR3 sequence (DNA): TGTGCCAGCAGCTTGGGTTCGGGGGGGCCGGGGTCAGAGACCCAGTACTTC. This codes for CASSLGSGGPGSETQYF.

This clone was seen a few times. The chain joins TRBV7-9 to TRBJ1-1, with 8 bases that match TRBD1. J was trimmed by 4 bases and V by 5 bases; bases with no gene match: 6. This CDR3 is built from 14 residues. The germline V gene has CDR1 SEHNR and CDR2 FQNEAQ (reference sequence). In nucleotides, the CDR3 is TGTGCCAGCAGCCCCGACAGGGGTGCCACTGAAGCTTTCTTT. Protein: CASSPDRGATEAFF.

The table lists this clone with a count of one. The same CDR3 is also encoded by other DNA sequences in this sample. This chain links TRBV11-1 with TRBJ2-6; D may be TRBD2 (6 bases). Germline V gives CDR1 SGHAT, CDR2 FQDESV (reference sequence). The CDR3 consists of 18 residues. Trimming took 3 bases from V and 4 from J, leaving 19 bases between them. CDR3 DNA sequence: TGTGCCAGCAGCTTCTATGGCGGAGGGGCTTCCGGGGCCAACGTCCTGACTTTC. It specifies CASSFYGGGASGANVLTF.

This chain links TRBV6-5 with TRBJ2-5; D is possibly TRBD1 (5 bases). The germline V gene has CDR1 MNHEY and CDR2 SVGAGI. Trimming removed 0 bases at V and 5 bases at J, with 16 bases between. This CDR3 has 16 amino acids. The DNA of the CDR3 is TGTGCCAGCAGTTACTCGATCGGCCAGGGTTGGGAGACCCAGTACTTC. Translated, it gives CASSYSIGQGWETQYF.

The gene calls are TRBV5-6 and TRBJ1-2, with D possibly matching TRBD1 (5 bases). V lost 3 bases, J lost 6 bases, and 15 bases lay in between. This CDR3 is 14 amino acids long. CDR1 and CDR2 from the germline V gene are SGHDT and YYEEEE. The CDR3 protein is CASSWGGRSDGYTF. DNA of the CDR3: TGTGCCAGCAGCTGGGGGGGACGATCCGATGGCTACACCTTC.

A word on this clone: The germline gene is not matched at one end of the junction; a read error may be the cause. J is TRBJ2-7 and V is TRBV6-5; TRBD1 aligns across 8 bases. CDR1 and CDR2 from the germline V gene are MNHEY and SVGAGI. The CDR3 is made up of 13 amino acids. In nucleotides, the CDR3 is TGTGCCAGCAGTTCCGGACAGGGTACGGGGTTGTGCTTC. It translates to CASSSGQGTGLCF.

This chain uses TRBV6-6 with TRBJ1-3; no definite D call. This CDR3 is built from 14 residues. CDR1 MNHNY and CDR2 SVGAGI come from the germline V gene (reference sequence). V lost 7 bases to trimming and J lost 2 bases, with 12 bases between them. CDR3 DNA sequence: TGTGCCAGCATTCCAGACTCCACTGGAAACACCATATATTTT. Its protein is CASIPDSTGNTIYF.

This clone was found a few times. V is TRBV7-2 and J is TRBJ1-1; the D gene is possibly TRBD1 (5 bases). The CDR3 runs 16 residues. Germline CDR1 SGHTA, CDR2 FQGNSA. Between the trimmed V and J ends, which lost 0 bases and 4 bases, there was a span of 15 bases. CDR3 sequence (DNA): TGTGCCAGCAGCTTAGCGGAGACCCTCGGGGGCACTGAAGCTTTCTTT. Its translation is CASSLAETLGGTEAFF.

The rearrangement joins TRBV18 to TRBJ1-1, with D maybe TRBD1 (5 bases). Trimming stripped 5 bases from V and 2 bases from J, with 9 bases between. This CDR3 is 13 amino acids long. Germline lookup yields CDR1 KGHSH and CDR2 LQKENI. CDR3 residues: CASSDQGNTEAFF. The CDR3 bases are TGTGCCAGCTCAGATCAGGGAAACACTGAAGCTTTCTTT.

V gene TRBV28 combines with J gene TRBJ2-7, with TRBD1 matching 8 bases. Germline V lookup: CDR1 MDHEN, CDR2 SYDVKM. V was clipped by 3 bases and J by 5 bases; unmatched bases: 9. The CDR3 has 15 residues. DNA of the CDR3: TGTGCCAGCAGTTTTCAGGGGGCGTTGCGGAACGAGCAGTACTTC. Protein: CASSFQGALRNEQYF.

CDR3: CSSKGTDTQYF. In nucleotides, the CDR3 is TGCAGCTCTAAGGGGACAGATACGCAGTATTTT. The rearrangement links TRBV29-1 to TRBJ2-3, with a possible D match to TRBD1 (5 bases). With 8 bases removed from V and 3 bases from J, the gap between germline ends came to 9 bases. The CDR3 is 11 residues long. Germline loops: CDR1 SQVTM, CDR2 ANQGSEA.

The chain combines TRBV7-9 with TRBJ2-5; D remains ambiguous. Germline assignment: CDR1 SEHNR and CDR2 FQNEAQ (reference sequence). The CDR3 contains 15 residues. Trimming removed 2 bases from V and 1 base from J, with 11 bases in between. CDR3 nucleotides: TGTGCCAGCAGCTTATGGGCTGACCCCCAAGAGACCCAGTACTTC. Translating it yields CASSLWADPQETQYF.

Worth noting for this clone: A read error may explain this, as a much larger clone is one base away. V gene TRBV7-2 combines with J gene TRBJ2-7; TRBD2 aligns across 10 bases. The V segment lost 7 bases and the J segment 2 bases; nucleotides outside the gene matches: 2. CDR1 is SGHTA, CDR2 FQGNSA, per germline. CDR3 length: 13 residues. This CDR3 reads CASTSGGPYEQYF. The CDR3 DNA is TGTGCCAGCACTAGCGGGGGCCCCTACGAGCAGTACTTC.

The chain recombines TRBV18 with TRBJ2-2; D is undetermined. V gave up 5 bases and J gave up 4 bases, with 11 bases separating them. The germline CDR1 and CDR2 sequences are KGHSH and LQKENI. This CDR3 spans 14 amino acids. DNA for the CDR3: TGTGCCAGCTCAGAACGACAAGTCACCGGGGAGCTGTTTTTT. This translates into CASSERQVTGELFF.

The chain is built from TRBV27 and TRBJ2-5; 9 nucleotides line up with TRBD1. The CDR3 is 13 residues long. Losses at the gene ends were 8 bases for V and 2 bases for J; bases not matched to a gene: 3. Per germline, CDR1 MNHEY and CDR2 SMNVEV (reference sequence). The CDR3 DNA follows: TGTGCCAGCGGACAGGGGATACAAGAGACCCAGTACTTC. Translation gives CASGQGIQETQYF.

As regards this clone: Other DNA sequences in this sample translate to the same CDR3. The chain links TRBV18 to TRBJ1-2, with 7 positions matching TRBD1. Unmatched junction bases numbered 4, after V lost 3 bases and J lost 6 bases. CDR1 is KGHSH, CDR2 LQKENI, per germline. The CDR3 has 13 residues. CDR3 residues: CASSPKTGHGYTF. The CDR3 nucleotides are TGTGCCAGCTCACCCAAGACAGGGCATGGCTACACCTTC.

The rearrangement joins TRBV11-2 to TRBJ2-1; TRBD2 might be the D (5 bases). The length of the CDR3 is 16 residues. V was shortened by 5 bases and J by 3 bases, with 17 bases between the two germline ends. CDR1 is SGHAT and CDR2 is FQNNGV in the germline V gene. The CDR3 sequence is CASSPRRPTFYNEQFF. CDR3 DNA sequence: TGTGCCAGCAGCCCGAGGAGGCCTACCTTCTACAATGAGCAGTTCTTC.

The chain couples TRBV4-2 to TRBJ2-5; TRBD2 agrees at 10 bases. From germline, CDR1 is LGHNA and CDR2 YNFKEQ. This CDR3 has 15 amino acids. V gave up 5 bases and J gave up 2 bases; unmatched junction bases: 5. This CDR3 is CASSSGTSAQETQYF. The CDR3 DNA sequence: TGTGCCAGCAGCTCAGGGACTAGCGCTCAAGAGACCCAGTACTTC.

The chain couples TRBV9 to TRBJ2-1; D perhaps matches TRBD2 (6 bases). Germline assignment: CDR1 SGDLS and CDR2 YYNGEE. Deletions cut 0 bases from V and 5 bases from J, with 9 bases between. This CDR3 spans 14 amino acids. The CDR3 region is CASSVDGRHNEQFF. In nucleotides, the CDR3 is TGTGCCAGCAGCGTAGATGGGAGGCACAATGAGCAGTTCTTC.